This paragraph reports one T cell receptor (beta chain). The antigen remains undetermined. Trimming took off 1 base at V and 5 bases at J, with 17 bases between the two ends. The germline gives CDR1 LGHDT, CDR2 YNNKEL (reference sequence). The CDR3 runs to 16 residues. The data are from a study of T-cell reconstitution after alpha-beta-depleted transplantation in children. Study findings and constraints: At the one-year point after transplant, T-cell counts and TCRbeta diversity were found to come mostly from T cells that had been newly produced. The high TCRbeta diversity at day 60 in some patients came from surviving recipient T cells and thymic progenitors. Reported findings indicate that, about two months after transplant, alpha-beta T cells came from several hundred expanded clones, which were derived from non-depleted graft cells.

Unique molecular identifiers were incorporated into the prepared TCRbeta library. TCRdb analysed the PCR reads with MiXCR anew, one entry per CDR3 protein. The data hold roughly 200,000 distinct CDR3 sequences, with roughly 6.6% observed a single time. Sample: PBMCs, taken before TCRalphabeta/CD19-depleted stem cell transplant. The chain has TRBV3-1 and TRBJ2-5, with D possibly matching TRBD2 (6 bases). This sequence was found in a boy between 2 and 10 years old with acute lymphoblastic leukemia, due to receive a stem cell transplant. The CDR3 DNA reads as TGTGCCAGCAGCCAAGTTGACGGAGGGCCACGGGAGACCCAGTACTTC. Translation gives CASSQVDGGPRETQYF.